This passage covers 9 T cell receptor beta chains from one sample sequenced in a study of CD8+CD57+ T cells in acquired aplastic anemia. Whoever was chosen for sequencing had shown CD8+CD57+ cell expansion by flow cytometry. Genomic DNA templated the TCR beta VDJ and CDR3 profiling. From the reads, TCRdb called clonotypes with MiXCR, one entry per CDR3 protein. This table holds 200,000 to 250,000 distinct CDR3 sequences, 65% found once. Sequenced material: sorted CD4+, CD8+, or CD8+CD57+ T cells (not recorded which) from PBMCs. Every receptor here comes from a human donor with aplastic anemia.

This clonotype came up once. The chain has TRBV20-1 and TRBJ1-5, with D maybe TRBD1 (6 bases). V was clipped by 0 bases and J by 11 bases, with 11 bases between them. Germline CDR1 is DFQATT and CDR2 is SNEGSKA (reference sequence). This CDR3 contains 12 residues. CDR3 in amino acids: CSAREQGGSQHF. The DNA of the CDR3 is TGCAGTGCTAGAGAACAGGGTGGGTCCCAGCATTTT.

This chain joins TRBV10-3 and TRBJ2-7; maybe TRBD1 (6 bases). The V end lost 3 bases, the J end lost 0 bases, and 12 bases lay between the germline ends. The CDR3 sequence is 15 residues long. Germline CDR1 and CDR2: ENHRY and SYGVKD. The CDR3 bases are TGTGCCATCAGTGACCAACTGGACAGCTCCTACGAGCAGTACTTC. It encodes CAISDQLDSSYEQYF.

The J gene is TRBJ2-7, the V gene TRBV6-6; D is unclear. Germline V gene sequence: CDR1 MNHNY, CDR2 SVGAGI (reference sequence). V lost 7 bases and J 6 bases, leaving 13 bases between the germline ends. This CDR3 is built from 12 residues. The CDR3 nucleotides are TGTGCCAGCACCGATCCGGGCCGCGAGCAGTACTTC. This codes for CASTDPGREQYF.

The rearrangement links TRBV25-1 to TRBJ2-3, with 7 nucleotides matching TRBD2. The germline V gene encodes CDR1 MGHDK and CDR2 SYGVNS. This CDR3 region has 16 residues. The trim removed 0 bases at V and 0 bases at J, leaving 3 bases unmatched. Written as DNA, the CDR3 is TGTGCCAGCAGTGAATACTCGGGACTAAGCACAGATACGCAGTATTTT. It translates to CASSEYSGLSTDTQYF. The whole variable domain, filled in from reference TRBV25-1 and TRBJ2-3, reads EADIYQTPRYLVIGTGKKITLECSQTMGHDKMYWYQQDPGMELHLIHYSYGVNSTEKGDLSSESTVSRIRTEHFPLTLESARPSHTSQYLCASSEYSGLSTDTQYFGPGTRLTVL.

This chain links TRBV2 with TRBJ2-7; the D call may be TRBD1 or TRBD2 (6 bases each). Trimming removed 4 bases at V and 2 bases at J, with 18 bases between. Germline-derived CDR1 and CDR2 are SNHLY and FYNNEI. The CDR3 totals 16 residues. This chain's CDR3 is CASSGFGGRVAYEQYF. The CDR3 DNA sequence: TGTGCCAGCAGTGGTTTCGGGGGCAGAGTCGCCTACGAGCAGTACTTC.

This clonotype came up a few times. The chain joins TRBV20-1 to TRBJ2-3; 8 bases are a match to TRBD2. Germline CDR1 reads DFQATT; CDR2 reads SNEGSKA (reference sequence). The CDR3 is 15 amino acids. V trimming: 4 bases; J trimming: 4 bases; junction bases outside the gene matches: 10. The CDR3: CSATVGSGGPDTQYF. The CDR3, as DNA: TGCAGTGCTACCGTTGGGTCGGGGGGGCCAGATACGCAGTATTTT.

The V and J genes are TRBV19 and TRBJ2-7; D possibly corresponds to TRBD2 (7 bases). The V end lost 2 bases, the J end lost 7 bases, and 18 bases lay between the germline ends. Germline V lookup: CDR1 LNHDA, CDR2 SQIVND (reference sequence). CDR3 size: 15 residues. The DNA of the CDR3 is TGTGCCAGTAGTATATCGGGGGGCCTCTATGGTGAGCAGTACTTC. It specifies CASSISGGLYGEQYF.

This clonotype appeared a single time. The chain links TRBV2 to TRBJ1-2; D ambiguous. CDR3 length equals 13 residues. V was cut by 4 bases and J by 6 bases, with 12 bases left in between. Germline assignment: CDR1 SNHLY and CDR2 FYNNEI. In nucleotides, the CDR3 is TGTGCCAGCAGTGGAACCTTCTGGCATGGCTACACCTTC. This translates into CASSGTFWHGYTF. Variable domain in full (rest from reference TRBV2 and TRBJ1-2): EPEVTQTPSHQVTQMGQEVILRCVPISNHLYFYWYRQILGQKVEFLVSFYNNEISEKSEIFDDQFSVERPDGSNFTLKIRSTKLEDSAMYFCASSGTFWHGYTFGSGTRLTVV.

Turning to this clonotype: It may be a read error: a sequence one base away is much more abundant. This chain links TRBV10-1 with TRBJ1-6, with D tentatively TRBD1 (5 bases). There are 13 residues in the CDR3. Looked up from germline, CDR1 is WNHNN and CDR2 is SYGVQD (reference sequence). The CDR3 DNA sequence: TGTGCCAGCAGCCAAGCAGGGACGAGAGCCCTCCACTTT. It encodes CASSQAGTRALHF.